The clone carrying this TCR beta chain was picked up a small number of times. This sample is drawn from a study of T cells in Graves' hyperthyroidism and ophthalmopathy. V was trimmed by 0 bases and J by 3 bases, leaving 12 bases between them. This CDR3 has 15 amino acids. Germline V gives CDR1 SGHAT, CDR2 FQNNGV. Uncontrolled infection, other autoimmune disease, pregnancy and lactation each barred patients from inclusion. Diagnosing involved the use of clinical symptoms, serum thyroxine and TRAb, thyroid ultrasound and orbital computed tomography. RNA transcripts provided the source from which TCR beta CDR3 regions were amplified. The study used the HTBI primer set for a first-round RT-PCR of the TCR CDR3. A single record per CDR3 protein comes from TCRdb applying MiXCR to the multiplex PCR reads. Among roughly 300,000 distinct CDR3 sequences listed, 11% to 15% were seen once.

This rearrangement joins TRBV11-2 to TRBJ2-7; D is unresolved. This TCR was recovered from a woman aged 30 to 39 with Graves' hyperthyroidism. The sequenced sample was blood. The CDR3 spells CASSLEEQKYYEQYF. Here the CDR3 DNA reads TGTGCCAGCAGCTTAGAGGAACAGAAGTACTACGAGCAGTACTTC.